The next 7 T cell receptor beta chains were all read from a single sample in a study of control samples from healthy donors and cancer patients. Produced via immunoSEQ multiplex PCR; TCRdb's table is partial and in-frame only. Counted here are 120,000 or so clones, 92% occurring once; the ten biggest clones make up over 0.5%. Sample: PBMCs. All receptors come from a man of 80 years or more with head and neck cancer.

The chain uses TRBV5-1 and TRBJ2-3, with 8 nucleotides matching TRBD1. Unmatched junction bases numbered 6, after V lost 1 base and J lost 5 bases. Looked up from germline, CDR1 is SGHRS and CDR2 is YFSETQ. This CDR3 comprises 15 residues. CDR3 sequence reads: CASSLWRTGRDTQYF. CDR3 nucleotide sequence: TGCGCCAGCAGCTTGTGGCGGACAGGGAGAGATACGCAGTATTTT.

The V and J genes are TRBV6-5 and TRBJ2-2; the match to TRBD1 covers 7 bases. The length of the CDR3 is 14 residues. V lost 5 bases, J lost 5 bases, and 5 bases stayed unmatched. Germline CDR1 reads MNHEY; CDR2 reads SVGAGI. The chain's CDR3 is CASSNDRATGELFF. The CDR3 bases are TGTGCCAGCAGTAATGACAGGGCTACCGGGGAGCTGTTTTTT.

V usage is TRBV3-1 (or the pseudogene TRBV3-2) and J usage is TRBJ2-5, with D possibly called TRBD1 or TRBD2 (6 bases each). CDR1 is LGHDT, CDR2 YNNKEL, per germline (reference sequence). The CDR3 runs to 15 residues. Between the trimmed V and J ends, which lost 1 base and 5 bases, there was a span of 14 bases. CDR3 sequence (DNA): TGTGCCAGCAGCCAAGTATTCGGGGGCTCGGAGACCCAGTACTTC. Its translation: CASSQVFGGSETQYF.

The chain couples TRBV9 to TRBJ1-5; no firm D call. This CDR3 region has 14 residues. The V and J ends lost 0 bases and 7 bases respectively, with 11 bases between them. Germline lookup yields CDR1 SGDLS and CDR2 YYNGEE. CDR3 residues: CASSVAPSWQPQHF. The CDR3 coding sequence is TGTGCCAGCAGCGTAGCTCCCAGCTGGCAGCCCCAGCATTTT.

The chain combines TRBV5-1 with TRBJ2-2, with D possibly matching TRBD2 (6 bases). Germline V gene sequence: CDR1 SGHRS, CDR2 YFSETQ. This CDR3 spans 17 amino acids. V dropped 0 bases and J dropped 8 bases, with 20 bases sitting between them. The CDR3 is CASSLAGLRTARGELFF. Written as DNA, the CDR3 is TGCGCCAGCAGCTTGGCAGGACTAAGAACTGCTCGGGGGGAGCTGTTTTTT.

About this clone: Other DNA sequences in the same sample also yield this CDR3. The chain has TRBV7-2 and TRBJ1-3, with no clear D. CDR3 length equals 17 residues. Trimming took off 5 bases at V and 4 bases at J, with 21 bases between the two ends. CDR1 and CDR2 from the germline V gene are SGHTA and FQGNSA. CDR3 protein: CASSRRRSSGAGNTIYF. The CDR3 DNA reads TGTGCCAGCAGCAGACGACGGTCCTCCGGCGCGGGAAACACCATATATTTT. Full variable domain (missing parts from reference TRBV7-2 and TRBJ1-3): GAGVSQSPSNKVTEKGKDVELRCDPISGHTALYWYRQSLGQGLEFLIYFQGNSAPDKSGLPSDRFSAERTGGSVSTLTIQRTQQEDSAVYLCASSRRRSSGAGNTIYFGEGSWLTVV.

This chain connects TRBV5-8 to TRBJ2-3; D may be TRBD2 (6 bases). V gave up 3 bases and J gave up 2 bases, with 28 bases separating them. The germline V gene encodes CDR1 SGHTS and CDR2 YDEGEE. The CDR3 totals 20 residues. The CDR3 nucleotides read TGTGCCAGCAGCTCATACGGGGGTTCAGGACTCAAGTCCCCCACAGATACGCAGTATTTT. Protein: CASSSYGGSGLKSPTDTQYF.